These 18 T cell receptor beta chains originate from one sample sequenced in a study of T cell repertoires in cytomegalovirus infection. In TCRdb, the reads were re-called with MiXCR into one record per CDR3 protein. The repertoire holds around 300,000 distinct CDR3 sequences, with 22% as singletons. No antigen is known for these receptors. Sample: cultured PBMCs, taken from culture after CMV antigen stimulation. The source is a human donor in good health (CMV status not recorded). Some clones in this sample may be carry-over from other donors' samples.

Only a few counts were recorded for this clonotype. The J gene is TRBJ2-7, the V gene TRBV6-1, with a weak D call TRBD2 (5 bases). The CDR3 contains 13 residues. Germline V gene sequence: CDR1 MNHNS, CDR2 SASEGT. V gave up 7 bases and J gave up 5 bases, with 15 bases separating them. The CDR3 region is CASTNEGVNEQYF. CDR3 nucleotide sequence: TGTGCCAGCACTAACGAGGGTGTCAACGAGCAGTACTTC.

This clonotype appeared a few times. The V and J genes are TRBV6-5 and TRBJ2-1; TRBD2 agrees at 10 bases. The germline gives CDR1 MNHEY, CDR2 SVGAGI. The CDR3 is made up of 17 amino acids. V was clipped by 2 bases and J by 8 bases; unmatched bases: 12. CDR3 sequence reads: CASSYSLAGAQIDEQFF. The CDR3 DNA reads TGTGCCAGCAGTTACAGTCTAGCGGGAGCCCAGATTGATGAGCAGTTCTTC.

This clonotype was counted a few times. The chain uses TRBV7-8 and TRBJ1-1; tentatively, D is TRBD1 (6 bases). The V end lost 4 bases, the J end lost 3 bases, and 15 bases lay between the germline ends. Looked up from germline, CDR1 is SGHVS and CDR2 is FQNEAQ. The length of the CDR3 is 15 residues. CDR3 region: CASSSRSRGDTEAFF. The CDR3 DNA is TGTGCCAGCAGCTCGAGAAGCAGGGGTGACACTGAAGCTTTCTTT.

On this clonotype itself: This could be a read error, since a much larger clone is one nucleotide away. V gene TRBV7-4 combines with J gene TRBJ1-2, with D uncertain. V lost 1 base to trimming and J lost 10 bases, with 16 bases between them. The CDR3 runs to 14 residues. The germline gives CDR1 SGHVT, CDR2 SQSDAQ. In DNA, the CDR3 is TGTGCCAGCAGCTTAGGTCGCGGTTTTGGTGACTACACCTTC. It yields the protein CASSLGRGFGDYTF.

This clonotype has only a few counts. This chain links TRBV29-1 with TRBJ2-1; unclear D gene. Germline CDR1 reads SQVTM; CDR2 reads ANQGSEA. The CDR3 length is 11 residues. Trimming shortened V by 6 bases and J by 4 bases, and 7 bases separated the two germline ends. The CDR3 DNA reads TGCAGCGTCGCCGAATACAATGAGCAGTTCTTC. This gives the protein CSVAEYNEQFF.

The chain joins TRBV18 to TRBJ1-1; the D gene is possibly TRBD1 (6 bases). CDR1 and CDR2 from the germline V gene are KGHSH and LQKENI. V was shortened by 5 bases and J by 1 base, with 8 bases between the two germline ends. CDR3 length equals 13 residues. The CDR3 loop reads CASSGGPNTEAFF. The CDR3 region has the DNA TGTGCCAGCTCAGGGGGCCCGAACACTGAAGCTTTCTTT.

The J gene is TRBJ2-2, the V gene TRBV4-2; D is unresolved. CDR1 and CDR2 (germline): LGHNA, YNFKEQ. This CDR3 region has 16 residues. V lost 4 bases and J lost 3, with 15 bases in between. In DNA, the CDR3 is TGTGCCAGCAGCCCCCGATCCGGGCTGTACACCGGGGAGCTGTTTTTT. This gives the protein CASSPRSGLYTGELFF.

This clonotype was recorded many times. The chain combines TRBV7-2 with TRBJ2-7, with 8 bases that match TRBD2. The CDR3 length is 16 residues. The germline V gene encodes CDR1 SGHTA and CDR2 FQGNSA. Losses at the gene ends were 5 bases for V and 3 bases for J; bases not matched to a gene: 12. The CDR3 is CASSLDHTSGLYEQYF. The CDR3 DNA follows: TGTGCCAGCAGCCTCGACCATACTAGCGGACTCTACGAGCAGTACTTC.

The rearrangement joins TRBV12-3 or TRBV12-4 to TRBJ2-2; D is perhaps TRBD1 or TRBD2 (5 bases each). This CDR3 contains 14 residues. V shed 6 bases and J shed 6 bases, with 14 bases lying between them. The CDR3 coding sequence is TGTGCCAGCAGCCTAGGGACGAGGGCCGGGGAGCTGTTTTTT. Translated: CASSLGTRAGELFF.

This rearrangement joins TRBV12-3 or TRBV12-4 to TRBJ2-7; D possibly matches TRBD1 or TRBD2 (5 bases each). V was shortened by 6 bases and J by 5 bases, with 17 bases between the two germline ends. The CDR3 spans 14 residues. The DNA for the CDR3 is TGTGCCAGCAGACCCCGGACACTGGAGGACGAGCAGTACTTC. Its translation is CASRPRTLEDEQYF.

This clonotype occurred many times. The chain employs TRBV7-6 and TRBJ2-5, with 8 nucleotides matching TRBD1. V lost 1 base to trimming and J lost 3 bases; unmatched junction nucleotides: 7. The CDR3 length is 16 residues. Germline CDR1 is SGHVS and CDR2 is FNYEAQ. CDR3 sequence (DNA): TGTGCCAGCAGCTTAGGGCAGGGGGCGAGGAAAGAGACCCAGTACTTC. It codes for CASSLGQGARKETQYF.

The rearrangement links TRBV6-1 to TRBJ1-1; D remains unclear. Germline assignment: CDR1 MNHNS and CDR2 SASEGT. V was clipped by 0 bases and J by 0 bases, with 8 bases between them. The CDR3 is made up of 15 amino acids. The CDR3 DNA is TGTGCCAGCAGTGAAGCGCTGCCGTTGAACACTGAAGCTTTCTTT. Protein sequence: CASSEALPLNTEAFF.

The genes are TRBV7-9 and TRBJ2-7; D may be TRBD1 (5 bases). CDR3 length equals 15 residues. Germline V gives CDR1 SEHNR, CDR2 FQNEAQ (reference sequence). The ends were cut back, 1 base at V and 4 bases at J, with 14 bases in the middle. The CDR3 DNA reads as TGTGCCAGCAGCTTAGGTCAGGGAAGATTATACGAGCAGTACGTC. It specifies CASSLGQGRLYEQYV.

At least ten counts were recorded for this clonotype. V and J are TRBV12-3 or TRBV12-4 and TRBJ1-1; 7 bases match TRBD1. The CDR3 extends over 13 amino acids. V shed 5 bases, J shed 7 bases, and the junction held 7 bases outside the gene matches. The CDR3 loop is CASSLQGILEAFF. CDR3 nucleotides: TGTGCCAGCAGTCTACAGGGGATCCTTGAAGCTTTCTTT.

This CDR3 reads CASKRAGGNIQYF. The CDR3 DNA sequence: TGTGCCAGCAAAAGGGCAGGCGGTAACATTCAGTACTTC. The V and J genes are TRBV11-3 and TRBJ2-4, with D uncertain. Trimming took 7 bases from V and 7 from J, leaving 14 bases between them. The germline V gene encodes CDR1 SGHNT and CDR2 YENEEA. The CDR3 sequence is 13 residues long.

In its sample, this clonotype was seen a few times. The chain carries TRBV11-2 and TRBJ1-1; 10 bases fit TRBD1. Trimming took 6 bases from V and 4 from J; bases not matched to a gene: 5. The germline V gene encodes CDR1 SGHAT and CDR2 FQNNGV. CDR3 size: 14 residues. The CDR3 bases are TGTGCCAGCAGTTCGACAGGGGGCTTCACTGAAGCTTTCTTT. Translation: CASSSTGGFTEAFF.

This clonotype has just a few counts. This chain uses TRBV20-1 with TRBJ1-6; D is unresolved. CDR3 length: 14 amino acids. CDR1 DFQATT and CDR2 SNEGSKA come from the germline V gene (reference sequence). The V gene lost 5 bases and the J gene lost 1 base, with 9 bases spanning the gap. The CDR3 sequence is CSALLGSYNSPLHF. The CDR3 DNA follows: TGCAGTGCTCTACTTGGATCCTATAATTCACCCCTCCACTTT.

The V and J genes are TRBV2 and TRBJ2-5; TRBD1 agrees at 7 bases. The germline CDR1 and CDR2 sequences are SNHLY and FYNNEI. This CDR3 spans 12 amino acids. V was clipped by 6 bases and J by 9 bases; unmatched bases: 7. CDR3 protein: CASRATGKAQYF. The DNA for the CDR3 is TGTGCCAGCAGAGCGACAGGGAAGGCCCAGTACTTC. Full variable domain (outside the CDR3, taken from reference TRBV2 and TRBJ2-5): EPEVTQTPSHQVTQMGQEVILRCVPISNHLYFYWYRQILGQKVEFLVSFYNNEISEKSEIFDDQFSVERPDGSNFTLKIRSTKLEDSAMYFCASRATGKAQYFGPGTRLLVL.